Listed below are T cell receptor beta chains from one sample, sequenced in a study of beta chain features in type 1 diabetes. This table comes from immunoSEQ multiplex PCR, and its TCRdb copy is limited to in-frame clones, with some not included. The data hold over 600,000 clones, with about an eighth observed a single time. Sequencing input: naive CD4+ T cells from blood. Receptors were obtained from a man aged 25 to 45 with type 1 diabetes. The CDR3 runs from the conserved cysteine through the conserved F or W. The order of the fields is J gene, V gene, D gene, clone size, CDR3 protein, CDR3 DNA. A D gene is named only where the DNA matches it firmly. A clone size is listed for some rows: how often the clone was seen (once, few, many), or a class if it is expanded.

J gene: TRBJ1-5; V gene: TRBV6-5; D gene: -; clone size: few; CDR3 protein: CASSPAANQPQHF; CDR3 DNA: TGTGCCAGCAGCCCGGCGGCCAATCAGCCCCAGCATTTT
J gene: TRBJ2-1; V gene: TRBV19; D gene: -; clone size: -; CDR3 protein: CASSAHNEQFF; CDR3 DNA: TGTGCCAGTAGTGCACACAATGAGCAGTTCTTC
J gene: TRBJ2-1; V gene: TRBV5-1; D gene: TRBD1; clone size: few; CDR3 protein: CASSKGTGNEQFF; CDR3 DNA: TGCGCCAGCAGCAAAGGGACAGGGAATGAGCAGTTCTTC
J gene: TRBJ2-6; V gene: TRBV6-5; D gene: -; clone size: few; CDR3 protein: CASRLSGANVLTF; CDR3 DNA: TGTGCCAGCAGACTCTCTGGGGCCAACGTCCTGACTTTC
J gene: TRBJ1-2; V gene: TRBV18; D gene: -; clone size: -; CDR3 protein: CASSPPPGTVGYTF; CDR3 DNA: TGTGCCAGCTCACCACCGCCGGGAACGGTTGGCTACACCTTC
J gene: TRBJ2-6; V gene: TRBV7-8; D gene: TRBD2; clone size: -; CDR3 protein: CASRPSGGTGANVLTF; CDR3 DNA: TGTGCCAGCAGACCATCCGGGGGGACTGGGGCCAACGTCCTGACTTTC
J gene: TRBJ2-7; V gene: TRBV13; D gene: TRBD2; clone size: few; CDR3 protein: CASSSYRSGGENEQYF; CDR3 DNA: TGTGCCAGCAGCTCCTATAGGAGCGGGGGGGAGAACGAGCAGTACTTC
J gene: TRBJ2-1; V gene: TRBV27; D gene: TRBD2; clone size: -; CDR3 protein: CASSSLAGGANEQFF; CDR3 DNA: TGTGCCAGCAGTTCACTAGCGGGGGGCGCCAATGAGCAGTTCTTC
J gene: TRBJ2-5; V gene: TRBV9; D gene: -; clone size: -; CDR3 protein: CASSSPGAQETQYF; CDR3 DNA: TGTGCCAGCAGCTCTCCGGGAGCTCAAGAGACCCAGTACTTC
J gene: TRBJ1-2; V gene: TRBV5-1; D gene: TRBD1; clone size: few; CDR3 protein: CASSFGAGRGYGYTF; CDR3 DNA: TGCGCCAGCAGCTTTGGAGCCGGCAGGGGGTATGGCTACACCTTC
J gene: TRBJ1-2; V gene: TRBV28; D gene: -; clone size: -; CDR3 protein: CASSSLDGGYTF; CDR3 DNA: TGTGCCAGCAGTTCCTTGGACGGTGGCTACACCTTC
J gene: TRBJ2-1; V gene: TRBV29-1; D gene: -; clone size: few; CDR3 protein: CSVGAVGNEQFF; CDR3 DNA: TGCAGCGTTGGGGCAGTTGGGAATGAGCAGTTCTTC
J gene: TRBJ2-1; V gene: TRBV7-6; D gene: TRBD1; clone size: -; CDR3 protein: CASSPTNNRGNEQFF; CDR3 DNA: TGTGCCAGCAGCCCGACCAACAACAGGGGCAATGAGCAGTTCTTC
J gene: TRBJ1-4; V gene: TRBV4-1; D gene: -; clone size: few; CDR3 protein: CASSQPGTAGEKLFF; CDR3 DNA: TGCGCCAGCAGCCAACCGGGAACGGCGGGTGAAAAACTGTTTTTT
J gene: TRBJ2-1; V gene: TRBV11-2; D gene: -; clone size: -; CDR3 protein: CASTSLEGQFF; CDR3 DNA: TGTGCCAGCACCTCACTGGAGGGGCAGTTCTTC
J gene: TRBJ1-1; V gene: TRBV2; D gene: -; clone size: -; CDR3 protein: CAHRLVTEAFF; CDR3 DNA: TGTGCCCACCGGCTCGTGACTGAAGCTTTCTTT
J gene: TRBJ2-7; V gene: TRBV6-1; D gene: -; clone size: few; CDR3 protein: CASSWGQYEQYF; CDR3 DNA: TGTGCCAGCAGTTGGGGTCAATACGAGCAGTACTTC
J gene: TRBJ1-2; V gene: TRBV6-1; D gene: TRBD1; clone size: -; CDR3 protein: CASSEGTGENYGYTF; CDR3 DNA: TGTGCCAGCAGTGAAGGGACAGGGGAGAACTATGGCTACACCTTC
J gene: TRBJ2-7; V gene: TRBV7-2; D gene: -; clone size: few; CDR3 protein: CASSLIYSQGYEQYF; CDR3 DNA: TGTGCCAGCAGCTTAATCTATTCGCAGGGATACGAGCAGTACTTC
J gene: TRBJ2-3; V gene: TRBV6-6; D gene: -; clone size: -; CDR3 protein: CASSLRTGRQTDTQYF; CDR3 DNA: TGTGCCAGCAGTCTGAGAACAGGGAGACAAACAGATACGCAGTATTTT
J gene: TRBJ2-3; V gene: TRBV5-1; D gene: TRBD1; clone size: few; CDR3 protein: CASSSRDRITDTQYF; CDR3 DNA: TGCGCCAGCAGCTCACGGGACAGGATCACAGATACGCAGTATTTT
J gene: TRBJ2-5; V gene: TRBV7-6; D gene: TRBD1; clone size: -; CDR3 protein: CASSATGGWETQYF; CDR3 DNA: TGTGCCAGCAGCGCGACAGGGGGTTGGGAGACCCAGTACTTC
J gene: TRBJ2-7; V gene: TRBV7-7; D gene: TRBD1; clone size: few; CDR3 protein: CASSSSGQGQEQYF; CDR3 DNA: TGTGCTAGCAGCTCGAGCGGACAGGGTCAAGAGCAGTACTTC
J gene: TRBJ2-7; V gene: TRBV23-1; D gene: -; clone size: -; CDR3 protein: CASSQRRRPIYEQYF; CDR3 DNA: TGCGCCAGCAGTCAACGGCGGCGGCCAATATACGAGCAGTACTTC
J gene: TRBJ1-2; V gene: TRBV7-9; D gene: -; clone size: -; CDR3 protein: CASSWTLRTDGYTF; CDR3 DNA: TGTGCCAGCAGCTGGACCCTCCGGACAGATGGCTACACCTTC
J gene: TRBJ2-7; V gene: TRBV18; D gene: -; clone size: few; CDR3 protein: CASSPKTGAGHEQYF; CDR3 DNA: TGTGCCAGCTCACCAAAAACCGGAGCTGGTCACGAGCAGTACTTC
J gene: TRBJ2-1; V gene: TRBV7-2; D gene: -; clone size: -; CDR3 protein: CASNGQTPGNEQFF; CDR3 DNA: TGTGCCAGCAACGGCCAAACCCCTGGGAATGAGCAGTTCTTC
J gene: TRBJ2-7; V gene: TRBV6-1; D gene: -; clone size: few; CDR3 protein: CASSGSYRVSYEQYF; CDR3 DNA: TGTGCCAGCAGTGGGTCTTACAGGGTATCCTACGAGCAGTACTTC
J gene: TRBJ2-5; V gene: TRBV29-1; D gene: -; clone size: few; CDR3 protein: CSVVNDPGAETQYF; CDR3 DNA: TGCAGCGTTGTAAACGACCCGGGGGCAGAGACCCAGTACTTC
J gene: TRBJ2-5; V gene: TRBV15; D gene: TRBD2; clone size: few; CDR3 protein: CAIAGGEGYQETQYF; CDR3 DNA: TGTGCCATCGCTGGAGGGGAGGGGTACCAAGAGACCCAGTACTTC
J gene: TRBJ2-1; V gene: TRBV19; D gene: TRBD1; clone size: few; CDR3 protein: CASSMRAGQGNEQFF; CDR3 DNA: TGTGCCAGTAGTATGAGGGCGGGACAGGGGAATGAGCAGTTCTTC
J gene: TRBJ2-7; V gene: TRBV10-3; D gene: -; clone size: -; CDR3 protein: CAISEGLGKSYEQYF; CDR3 DNA: TGTGCCATCAGTGAGGGCTTAGGGAAGTCCTACGAGCAGTACTTC
J gene: TRBJ2-5; V gene: TRBV6-1; D gene: -; clone size: -; CDR3 protein: CASRQDSQETQYF; CDR3 DNA: TGTGCCAGCAGACAAGACAGCCAAGAGACCCAGTACTTC
J gene: TRBJ2-4; V gene: TRBV10-1; D gene: -; clone size: -; CDR3 protein: CASSEGTGDIQYF; CDR3 DNA: TGCGCCAGCAGTGAAGGGACCGGGGACATTCAGTACTTC
J gene: TRBJ2-7; V gene: TRBV21-1; D gene: -; clone size: few; CDR3 protein: CASSKEGYEQYF; CDR3 DNA: TGTGCCAGCAGCAAGGAGGGTTACGAGCAGTACTTC
J gene: TRBJ2-4; V gene: TRBV2; D gene: -; clone size: -; CDR3 protein: CASSERGAKNIQYF; CDR3 DNA: TGTGCCAGCAGTGAACGAGGGGCCAAAAACATTCAGTACTTC
J gene: TRBJ2-7; V gene: TRBV4-3; D gene: -; clone size: -; CDR3 protein: CASSQASPASRHEQYF; CDR3 DNA: TGCGCCAGCAGCCAAGCGTCCCCGGCTAGCCGGCACGAGCAGTACTTC
J gene: TRBJ1-1; V gene: TRBV4-3; D gene: -; clone size: few; CDR3 protein: CASSPQAGPIGEAFF; CDR3 DNA: TGCGCCAGCAGCCCTCAGGCAGGGCCGATCGGTGAAGCTTTCTTT
J gene: TRBJ1-5; V gene: TRBV13; D gene: -; clone size: -; CDR3 protein: CASSYAGNQPQHF; CDR3 DNA: TGTGCCAGCAGCTACGCAGGCAATCAGCCCCAGCATTTT
J gene: TRBJ2-7; V gene: TRBV7-9; D gene: TRBD1; clone size: -; CDR3 protein: CASSMTGASYEQYF; CDR3 DNA: TGTGCCAGCAGCATGACAGGGGCGTCCTACGAGCAGTACTTC
J gene: TRBJ2-3; V gene: TRBV13; D gene: -; clone size: few; CDR3 protein: CASSQDSTPKGDTQYF; CDR3 DNA: TGTGCCAGCAGCCAAGACAGCACCCCTAAGGGAGATACGCAGTATTTT
J gene: TRBJ2-7; V gene: TRBV7-9; D gene: -; clone size: -; CDR3 protein: CASSPQSYTISYEQYF; CDR3 DNA: TGTGCCAGCAGCCCTCAGTCCTACACTATCTCCTACGAGCAGTACTTC
J gene: TRBJ2-7; V gene: TRBV4-3; D gene: -; clone size: -; CDR3 protein: CASSQDGGRVEEQYF; CDR3 DNA: TGCGCCAGCAGCCAAGATGGGGGCAGGGTAGAGGAGCAGTACTTC
J gene: TRBJ2-5; V gene: TRBV6-5; D gene: -; clone size: few; CDR3 protein: CASSAPTGNQETQYF; CDR3 DNA: TGTGCCAGCAGTGCTCCTACAGGAAATCAAGAGACCCAGTACTTC
J gene: TRBJ1-1; V gene: TRBV4-2; D gene: TRBD1; clone size: -; CDR3 protein: CASSQGTGGMSTEAFF; CDR3 DNA: TGTGCCAGCAGCCAAGGGACAGGGGGAATGAGTACTGAAGCTTTCTTT
J gene: TRBJ2-5; V gene: TRBV7-9; D gene: -; clone size: few; CDR3 protein: CASSRGTDWTTQYF; CDR3 DNA: TGTGCCAGCAGCCGTGGGACGGATTGGACGACCCAGTACTTC
J gene: TRBJ2-3; V gene: TRBV20-1; D gene: -; clone size: few; CDR3 protein: CSARPTDTQYF; CDR3 DNA: TGCAGTGCCAGACCCACAGATACGCAGTATTTT
J gene: TRBJ2-6; V gene: TRBV6-7; D gene: -; clone size: -; CDR3 protein: CWRNGTPLSGANVLTF; CDR3 DNA: TGCTGGAGGAACGGGACACCCCTGAGCGGGGCCAACGTCCTGACTTTC
J gene: TRBJ1-1; V gene: TRBV7-3; D gene: -; clone size: few; CDR3 protein: CASSLGAGNTEAFF; CDR3 DNA: TGTGCCAGCAGCTTAGGGGCAGGGAACACTGAAGCTTTCTTT
J gene: TRBJ1-2; V gene: TRBV6-5; D gene: -; clone size: few; CDR3 protein: CASKTEYYGYTF; CDR3 DNA: TGTGCCAGCAAGACAGAATACTATGGCTACACCTTC
J gene: TRBJ2-3; V gene: TRBV2; D gene: -; clone size: few; CDR3 protein: CASVAGLVDTQYF; CDR3 DNA: TGTGCCAGCGTCGCGGGGTTGGTAGATACGCAGTATTTT
J gene: TRBJ2-7; V gene: TRBV7-8; D gene: -; clone size: -; CDR3 protein: CASSLAAGPTYEQYF; CDR3 DNA: TGTGCCAGCAGCTTAGCCGCAGGACCGACCTACGAGCAGTACTTC
J gene: TRBJ2-7; V gene: TRBV6-1; D gene: -; clone size: -; CDR3 protein: CASSELQGTYEQYF; CDR3 DNA: TGTGCCAGCAGTGAATTGCAGGGCACCTACGAGCAGTACTTC
J gene: TRBJ2-5; V gene: TRBV11-2; D gene: -; clone size: few; CDR3 protein: CASSPYQETQYF; CDR3 DNA: TGTGCCAGCAGCCCCTACCAAGAGACCCAGTACTTC
J gene: TRBJ2-7; V gene: TRBV28; D gene: TRBD1; clone size: few; CDR3 protein: CASAWDRPSYEQYF; CDR3 DNA: TGTGCCAGTGCTTGGGACAGACCCTCCTACGAGCAGTACTTC
J gene: TRBJ2-7; V gene: TRBV9; D gene: -; clone size: -; CDR3 protein: CASSDQLESYEQYF; CDR3 DNA: TGTGCCAGCAGCGACCAACTAGAATCCTACGAGCAGTACTTC
J gene: TRBJ1-2; V gene: TRBV6-6; D gene: -; clone size: -; CDR3 protein: CASSLSPVGYTF; CDR3 DNA: TGTGCCAGCAGTCTCTCTCCAGTCGGCTACACCTTC
J gene: TRBJ2-5; V gene: TRBV7-9; D gene: -; clone size: -; CDR3 protein: CASSFNIRGEETQYF; CDR3 DNA: TGTGCCAGCAGCTTTAATATCAGGGGGGAAGAGACCCAGTACTTC
J gene: TRBJ1-5; V gene: TRBV27; D gene: TRBD1; clone size: few; CDR3 protein: CASSSGTGGYSNQPQHF; CDR3 DNA: TGTGCCAGCAGCTCCGGGACAGGAGGATATAGCAATCAGCCCCAGCATTTT